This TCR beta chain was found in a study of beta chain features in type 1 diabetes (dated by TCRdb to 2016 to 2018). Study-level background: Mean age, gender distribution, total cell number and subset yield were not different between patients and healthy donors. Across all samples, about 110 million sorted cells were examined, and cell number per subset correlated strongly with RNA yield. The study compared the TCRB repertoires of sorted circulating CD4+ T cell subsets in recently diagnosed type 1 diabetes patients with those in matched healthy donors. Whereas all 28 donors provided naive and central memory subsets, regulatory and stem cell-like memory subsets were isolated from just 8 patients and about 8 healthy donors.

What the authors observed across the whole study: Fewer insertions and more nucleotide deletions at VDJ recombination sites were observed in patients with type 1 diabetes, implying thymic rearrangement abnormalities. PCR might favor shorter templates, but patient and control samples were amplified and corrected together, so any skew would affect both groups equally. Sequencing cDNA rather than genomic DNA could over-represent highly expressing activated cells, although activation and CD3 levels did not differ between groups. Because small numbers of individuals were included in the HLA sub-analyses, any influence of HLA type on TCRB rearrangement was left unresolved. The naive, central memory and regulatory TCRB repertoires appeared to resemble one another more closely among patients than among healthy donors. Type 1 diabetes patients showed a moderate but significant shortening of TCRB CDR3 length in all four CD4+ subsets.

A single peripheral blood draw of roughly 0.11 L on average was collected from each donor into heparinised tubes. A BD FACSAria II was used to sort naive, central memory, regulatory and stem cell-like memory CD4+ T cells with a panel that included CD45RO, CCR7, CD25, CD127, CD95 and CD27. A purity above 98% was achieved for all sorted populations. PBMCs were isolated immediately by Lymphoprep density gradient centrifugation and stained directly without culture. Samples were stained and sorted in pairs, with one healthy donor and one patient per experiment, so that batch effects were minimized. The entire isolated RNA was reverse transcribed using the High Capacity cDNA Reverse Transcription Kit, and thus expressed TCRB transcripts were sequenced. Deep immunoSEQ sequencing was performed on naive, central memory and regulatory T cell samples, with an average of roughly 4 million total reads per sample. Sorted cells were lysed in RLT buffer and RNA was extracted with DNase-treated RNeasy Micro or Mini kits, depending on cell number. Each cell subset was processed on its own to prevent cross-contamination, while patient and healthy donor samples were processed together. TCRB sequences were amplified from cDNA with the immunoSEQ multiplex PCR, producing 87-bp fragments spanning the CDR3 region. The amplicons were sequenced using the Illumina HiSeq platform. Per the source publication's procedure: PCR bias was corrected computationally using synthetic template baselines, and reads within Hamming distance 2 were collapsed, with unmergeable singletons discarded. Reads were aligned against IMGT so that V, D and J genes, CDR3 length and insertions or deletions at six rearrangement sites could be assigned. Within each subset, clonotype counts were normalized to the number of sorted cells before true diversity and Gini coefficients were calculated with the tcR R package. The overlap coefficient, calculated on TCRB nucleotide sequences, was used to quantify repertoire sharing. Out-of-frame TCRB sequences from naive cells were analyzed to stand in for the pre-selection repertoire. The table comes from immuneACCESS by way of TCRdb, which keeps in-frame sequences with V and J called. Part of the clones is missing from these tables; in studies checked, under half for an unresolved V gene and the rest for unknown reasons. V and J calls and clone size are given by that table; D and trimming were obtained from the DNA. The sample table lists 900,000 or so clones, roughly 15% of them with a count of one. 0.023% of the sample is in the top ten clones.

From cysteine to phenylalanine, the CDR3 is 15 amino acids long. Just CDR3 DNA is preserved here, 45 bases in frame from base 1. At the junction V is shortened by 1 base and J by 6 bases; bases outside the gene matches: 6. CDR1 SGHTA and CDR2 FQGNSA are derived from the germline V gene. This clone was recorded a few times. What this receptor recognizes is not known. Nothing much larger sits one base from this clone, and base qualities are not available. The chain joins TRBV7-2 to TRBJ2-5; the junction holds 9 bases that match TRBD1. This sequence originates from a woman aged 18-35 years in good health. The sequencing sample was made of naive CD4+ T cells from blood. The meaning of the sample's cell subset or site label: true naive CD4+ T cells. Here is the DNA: TGTGCCAGCAGCTTAGGGGACAGGGAGGCCCAGACCCAGTACTTC. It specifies CASSLGDREAQTQYF.